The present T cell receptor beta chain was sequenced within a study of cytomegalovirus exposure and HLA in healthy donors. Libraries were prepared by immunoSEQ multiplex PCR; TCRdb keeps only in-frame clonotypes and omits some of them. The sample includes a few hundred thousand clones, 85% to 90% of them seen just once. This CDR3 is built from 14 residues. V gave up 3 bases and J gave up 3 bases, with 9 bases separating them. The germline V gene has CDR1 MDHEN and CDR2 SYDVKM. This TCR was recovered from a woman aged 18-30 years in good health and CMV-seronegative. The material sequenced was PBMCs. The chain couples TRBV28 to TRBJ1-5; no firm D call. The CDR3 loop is CASSFERYNQPQHF. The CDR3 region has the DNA TGTGCCAGCAGTTTCGAGCGGTACAATCAGCCCCAGCATTTT.